The present entry profiles one T cell receptor beta chain with its context. Measured with immunoSEQ multiplex PCR; TCRdb has only the in-frame clones, and not every one. Of 35,000 to 55,000 clones detected, about four fifths appear once; the ten largest clones hold approximately 4.1%. This sample is part of a study of blood T cell repertoires in COVID-19. In the study overall: Sample material is recorded as cDNA or gDNA derived from T cells, B-cell-depleted T cells, or PBMCs.

Specimen: peripheral blood. This receptor was identified in a woman in her seventies with acute or convalescent COVID-19.

The CDR3 sequence is CSVFYGGQETQYF. In DNA form, the CDR3 reads TGCAGCGTTTTCTATGGCGGACAAGAGACCCAGTACTTC. The chain links TRBV29-1 to TRBJ2-5, with D unclear. Trimming cost V 5 bases and J 2 bases, with 12 bases left between them. Per germline, CDR1 SQVTM and CDR2 ANQGSEA. The CDR3 runs to 13 residues.